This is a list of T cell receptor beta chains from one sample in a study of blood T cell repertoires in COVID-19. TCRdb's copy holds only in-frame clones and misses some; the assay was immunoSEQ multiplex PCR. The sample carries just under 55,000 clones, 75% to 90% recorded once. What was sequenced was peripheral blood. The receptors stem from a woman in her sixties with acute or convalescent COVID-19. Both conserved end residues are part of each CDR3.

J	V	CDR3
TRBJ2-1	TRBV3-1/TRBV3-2	CASSQRYNEQFF
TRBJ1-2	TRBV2	CASNRLGANYGYTF
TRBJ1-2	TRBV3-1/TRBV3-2	CASTGTMTGLSGYTF
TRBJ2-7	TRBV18	CASSPGATLREQYF
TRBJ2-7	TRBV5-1	CASSLDRGSSYEQYF
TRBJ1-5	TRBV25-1	CASSDAGFGQPQHF
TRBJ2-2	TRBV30	CAWTGGTGELFF
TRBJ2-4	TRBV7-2	CASSPVASVAKNIQYF
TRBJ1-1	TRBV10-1	CASSGGLEAFF
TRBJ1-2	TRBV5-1	CASRRDRGNYGYTF
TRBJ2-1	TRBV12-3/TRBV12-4	CASSLGQYNEQFF
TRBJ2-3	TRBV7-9	CASSLFLASDTQYF
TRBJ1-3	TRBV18	CASSPRTGSSGNTIYF
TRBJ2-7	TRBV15	CATSRQDSSYEQYF
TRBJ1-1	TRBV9	CASSTGQGKTEAFF
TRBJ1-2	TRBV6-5	CASSSGTGGFYGYTF
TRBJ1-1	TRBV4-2	CASSHWGGITEAFF
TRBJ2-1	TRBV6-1	CASSELASGAYEQFF
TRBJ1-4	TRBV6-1	CASSEDRGNEKLFF
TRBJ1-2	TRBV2	CASRLSTNYGYTF
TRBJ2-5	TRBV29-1	CSVDVAGAGETQYF
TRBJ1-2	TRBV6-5	CASSLWTGGNYGYTF
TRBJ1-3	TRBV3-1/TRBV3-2	CASSQGPGFSTIYF
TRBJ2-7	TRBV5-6	CASSGDFREEQYF
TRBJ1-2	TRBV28	CASRPEAGYTF
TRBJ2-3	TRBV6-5	CASSRGTSTDTQYF
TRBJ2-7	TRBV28	CASTRWGQGAREQYF
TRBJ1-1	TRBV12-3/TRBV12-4	CASTLGMNTEAFF
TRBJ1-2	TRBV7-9	CASSYTGSDYGYTF
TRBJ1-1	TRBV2	CASSKGGGEAFF
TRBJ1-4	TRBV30	CAWGQGENEKLFF
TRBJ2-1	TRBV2	CASRPTSGGFDEQFF
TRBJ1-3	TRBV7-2	CASSTRQGSGNTIYF
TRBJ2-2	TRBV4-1	CASSQESAGMAGELFF
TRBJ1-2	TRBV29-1	CSVDGQGLFSYGYTF
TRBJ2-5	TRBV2	CASSGLAGGKETQYF
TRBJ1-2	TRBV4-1	CASSQERFETGGIIDYGYTF
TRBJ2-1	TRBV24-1	CATSDWTSGSLYNEQFF
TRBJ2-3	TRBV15	CATRDWGGSTDTQYF
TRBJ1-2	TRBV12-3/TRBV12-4	CASSRRVVGYTF
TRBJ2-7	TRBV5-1	CASSRTGTSGTHEQYF
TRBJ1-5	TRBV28	CASSLGRYSNQPQHF
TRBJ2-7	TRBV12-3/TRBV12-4	CASTAGGPYEQYF
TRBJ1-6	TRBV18	CASSRDRKNSPLHF
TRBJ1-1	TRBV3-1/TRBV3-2	CASSQLTGETEAFF
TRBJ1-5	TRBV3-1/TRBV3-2	CASSQQINQPQHF
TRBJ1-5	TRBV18	CASSPSYQGANQPQHF
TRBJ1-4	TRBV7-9	CASSLPTQKLFF
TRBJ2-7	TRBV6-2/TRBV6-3	CASSFTGGAVSYEQYF
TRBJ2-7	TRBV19	CASSRKTAGTSYEQYF
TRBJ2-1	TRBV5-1	CASSLSGNPGNEQFF
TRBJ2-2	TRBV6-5	CASRQTNTGELFF
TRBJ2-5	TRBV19	CASSMFGETQYF